This T cell receptor (beta chain) was identified during a study of shared clonotypes between healthy human individuals. Study results and caveats: Larger estimated richness was generally seen in naive subsets than in memory subsets.

V lost 6 bases to trimming and J lost 4 bases, with 16 bases between them. Germline assignment: CDR1 SGHTA and CDR2 FQGNSA. CDR3 length: 15 residues. Note on this clone: Its antigen remains unidentified.

TCRdb's table, derived via immunoSEQ multiplex PCR, lists solely in-frame clones and lacks some. The data show approximately 720,000 clones, 60% to 80% seen once. The sample taken for sequencing was memory CD4+ T cells sorted from blood. Subset denoted: CD45RA-negative fraction. The receptor was isolated from a woman aged 25 to 39 in good health. The chain employs TRBV7-2 and TRBJ1-5; D may be TRBD1 (6 bases). CDR3 amino acids: CASSPAGGGNQPQHF. CDR3 in DNA: TGTGCCAGCAGTCCAGCGGGAGGGGGTAATCAGCCCCAGCATTTT.